This is a list of T cell receptor beta chains from one sample in a study of blood T cell repertoires in COVID-19. Clones were sequenced by immunoSEQ multiplex PCR, and TCRdb holds only the in-frame ones, with some missing. The data contain under 250,000 clones, approximately 80% of them singletons. The sample was peripheral blood. Every receptor here comes from a woman aged 55-70 years who had recovered from COVID-19. Both conserved end residues are part of each CDR3. The order of the fields is clone size, V gene, J gene, D gene, CDR3 DNA, CDR3 protein. D genes are given only for firm matches. Size values are once, few and many counts, or a class for expanded clones, and some rows have none.

>.|TRBV10-3|TRBJ1-1|TRBD1
TGTGCCATCAGCACGACAGGGGCGAACACTGAAGCTTTCTTT
CAISTTGANTEAFF
>.|TRBV3-1/TRBV3-2|TRBJ2-7|TRBD2
TGTGCCAGCAGCCAATACAGCGGGGGGAACGAGCAGTACTTC
CASSQYSGGNEQYF
>.|TRBV6-7|TRBJ1-2|.
TGTGCCAGCAGTTACTTAATACAGGGCTACTATGGCTACACCTTC
CASSYLIQGYYGYTF
>few|TRBV10-1|TRBJ2-1|TRBD2
TGCGCCAGCAGTGGTTATAGCGGGGTCCCCCCTGTGGAGCAGTTCTTC
CASSGYSGVPPVEQFF
>once|TRBV20-1|TRBJ1-1|.
TGCAGTCCGGAGAGCTTCACTGAAGCTTTCTTT
CSPESFTEAFF
>once|TRBV3-1/TRBV3-2|TRBJ1-4|TRBD1
TGTGCCAGCAGCCTCCGACAGGGAGGCGAAAAACTGTTTTTT
CASSLRQGGEKLFF
>.|TRBV6-5|TRBJ2-2|TRBD2
TGTGCCAGCAGTAGACTAGCGGGGTCCACCGGGGAGCTGTTTTTT
CASSRLAGSTGELFF
>.|TRBV12-5|TRBJ2-7|.
TGTGCTAGTGCCATCTTCGGAGAGTACGAGCAGTACTTC
CASAIFGEYEQYF
>.|TRBV2|TRBJ1-1|TRBD1
TGTGCCAGCATTGGGACAGACATGAACACTGAAGCTTTCTTT
CASIGTDMNTEAFF
>.|TRBV7-3|TRBJ2-1|TRBD2
TGTGCCAGCAGCCCCTCCGGGACTAGAACGTCGGAGCAGTTCTTC
CASSPSGTRTSEQFF
>.|TRBV4-3|TRBJ2-4|TRBD2
TGCGCCAGCAGCCAAGGGGTAGCGGGGGCCTTAAACATTCAGTACTTC
CASSQGVAGALNIQYF
>.|TRBV10-3|TRBJ1-1|TRBD1
TGTGCCATCAGTTCCACAGGGGGCGTGAATGAAGCTTTCTTT
CAISSTGGVNEAFF
>.|TRBV7-7|TRBJ1-6|.
TGTGCTAGCAGCTTACGGCGGGGTTCACCCCTCCACTTT
CASSLRRGSPLHF
>.|TRBV7-6|TRBJ2-7|TRBD1
TGTGCCAGCAGCGAGAGATGGGACAGGACTTACGAGCAGTACTTC
CASSERWDRTYEQYF
>.|TRBV15|TRBJ1-6|TRBD1
TGTGCCACCAGCTCCAGGACAGGTCATAATTCACCCCTCCACTTT
CATSSRTGHNSPLHF
>.|TRBV15|TRBJ1-3|TRBD1
TGTGCCACCAGCAGAGAGGGCGTCAGGGGGCCGAACACCATATATTTT
CATSREGVRGPNTIYF
>.|TRBV5-1|TRBJ1-2|.
TGCGCCAGCAGCTTGCCAGGAAGGATTGATGGCTACACCTTC
CASSLPGRIDGYTF
>.|TRBV7-9|TRBJ2-3|.
TGTGCCAGCATAAAAAAACGGACAGCTATAGTCACAGATACGCAGTATTTT
CASIKKRTAIVTDTQYF
>.|TRBV30|TRBJ1-2|.
TGTGCCTGGAGCCCTGGGGGGGGTGGCTACACCTTC
CAWSPGGGGYTF
>.|TRBV3-1/TRBV3-2|TRBJ2-7|TRBD1
TGTGCCAGCAGACACACCGGGACAGGGACCTACGAGCAGTACTTC
CASRHTGTGTYEQYF
>.|TRBV9|TRBJ1-2|.
TGTGCCAGCAGCCCCTGGGGGCGCGGTGGCTACACCTTC
CASSPWGRGGYTF
>.|TRBV5-1|TRBJ2-7|TRBD1
TGCGCCAGCAGTTCCACCGGGACAGCCTCCTACGAGCAGTACTTC
CASSSTGTASYEQYF
>once|TRBV5-6|TRBJ1-2|TRBD1
TGTGCCAGCAGCCCACCCGGGACAGGGGACTATGGCTACACCTTC
CASSPPGTGDYGYTF
>many|TRBV5-6|TRBJ1-1|.
TGTGCCAGCAGCCCGGACACTCAAGGCACTGAAGCTTTCTTT
CASSPDTQGTEAFF
>.|TRBV5-1|TRBJ1-1|.
TGCGCCAGCAGCATGGCCTACCGGGGAATGAACACTGAAGCTTTCTTT
CASSMAYRGMNTEAFF
>.|TRBV12-5|TRBJ1-1|.
TGTGCTAGTGGTTTAGCAGGGGTGACCACTGAAGCTTTCTTT
CASGLAGVTTEAFF
>.|TRBV7-9|TRBJ2-5|.
TGTGCCAGCAGCTCCCGGGGTCTCCAAGAGACCCAGTACTTC
CASSSRGLQETQYF
>.|TRBV19|TRBJ1-3|.
TGTGCCAGTACCTCCGTGCGGGAGGCGGTCTCTGGAAACACCATATATTTT
CASTSVREAVSGNTIYF
>few|TRBV7-9|TRBJ2-5|TRBD1
TGTGCCAGCAGCTCTTATGACAGGGCCCAAGAGACCCAGTACTTC
CASSSYDRAQETQYF
>.|TRBV3-1/TRBV3-2|TRBJ2-5|TRBD1
TGTGCCAGCAGCCTAACAGGGGGGGAGACCCAGTACTTC
CASSLTGGETQYF
>.|TRBV7-8|TRBJ1-1|.
TGTGCCAGCAGCGCCCAGGGAATGAACACTGAAGCTTTCTTT
CASSAQGMNTEAFF
>.|TRBV30|TRBJ1-6|.
TGTGCCTGGAGTACACTAAGGGGTCACTCCTATAATTCACCCCTCCACTTT
CAWSTLRGHSYNSPLHF
>.|TRBV2|TRBJ2-3|TRBD2
TGTGCCAGCAGTGAAGGTAGCGGGGATACGCAGTATTTT
CASSEGSGDTQYF
>.|TRBV2|TRBJ2-5|.
TGTGCCAGCACCTCCCAGGGGTCCCAAGAGACCCAGTACTTC
CASTSQGSQETQYF
>once|TRBV6-5|TRBJ1-4|.
TGTGCCAGCAGGACGAATGACAAAACTAATGAAAAACTGTTTTTT
CASRTNDKTNEKLFF
>.|TRBV15|TRBJ2-5|.
TGTGCCACCAGCAGAGATATAACCAAAGCGGGAGAGACCCAGTACTTC
CATSRDITKAGETQYF
>.|TRBV2|TRBJ2-3|TRBD1
TGTGCCAGCAGTGGACAGGGGGCAGATACGCAGTATTTT
CASSGQGADTQYF
>.|TRBV15|TRBJ1-5|.
TGTGCCACCAGCATACCCGGACAGCATAATCAGCCCCAGCATTTT
CATSIPGQHNQPQHF
>.|TRBV10-3|TRBJ2-3|TRBD1
TGTGCCATCGGACAGGGGCCCACAGATACGCAGTATTTT
CAIGQGPTDTQYF
>.|TRBV5-8|TRBJ1-2|.
TGTGCCAGCACCCTGACTGGGGGGAAGGGCTACACCTTC
CASTLTGGKGYTF
>.|TRBV7-9|TRBJ1-1|.
TGTGCCAGCAGCTTTCATCGGGACATTAACACTGAAGCTTTCTTT
CASSFHRDINTEAFF
>.|TRBV7-2|TRBJ2-7|.
TGTGCCAGCAGCTCACATGGAGGGTCCTACGAGCAGTACTTC
CASSSHGGSYEQYF
>.|TRBV6-4|TRBJ1-2|.
TGTGCCAGCAGCCTCCTGAGGAGTGGCTACACCTTC
CASSLLRSGYTF
>.|TRBV5-6|TRBJ2-1|TRBD1
TGTGCCAGCAGCTTGACAGGGGCCTACAATGAGCAGTTCTTC
CASSLTGAYNEQFF
>.|TRBV10-3|TRBJ2-1|TRBD1
TGTGCCATTGGATCAGGGGGCAATGAGCAGTTCTTC
CAIGSGGNEQFF
>.|TRBV11-2|TRBJ2-5|TRBD2
TGTGCCAGCAGCTTAGGGGCGGGGGGGCAACAAGAGACCCAGTACTTC
CASSLGAGGQQETQYF
>.|TRBV4-2|TRBJ2-1|TRBD2
TGTGCCAGCAGCCCGCGACTAGCGGGGGGTAATGAGCAGTTCTTC
CASSPRLAGGNEQFF
>once|TRBV12-5|TRBJ2-4|.
TGTGCTAGTGGTTTGTGGGGGACCCCAGGGGAATGGAGCCTAGCCAAAAACATTCAGTACTTC
CASGLWGTPGEWSLAKNIQYF